The present TCR beta chain was sequenced within a study of memory CD4+ T cells and cytomegalovirus serostatus. Looking at the study overall: Healthy Belgian adult donors included roughly ten CMV-positive and about two dozen CMV-negative people.

Assay: immunoSEQ multiplex PCR; the TCRdb copy retains only in-frame clones and omits some. Of 50,000 to 70,000 clones listed, about 80% are singletons. Single viable CD3+CD4+CD8-CD45RO+ cells were sorted as the memory CD4+ T cells. CD4+ T cells were isolated by positive magnetic selection. The study, taken as a whole, reports: Repertoires predicted CMV serostatus with median bootstrapped AUC of 0.95.

Remarks on this clone: As yet, its antigen is unknown.

The receptor was derived from an adult in good health and CMV-seropositive. Sequencing was performed on memory CD4+ T cells from blood.

CDR3 nucleotides: TGTGCCAGCAGCTCTGGCAGGGGTGGGACTAGTTGGTACGAGCAGTACTTC. Protein sequence: CASSSGRGGTSWYEQYF. This rearrangement joins TRBV9 to TRBJ2-7; 8 bases are shared with TRBD2. CDR3 length: 17 residues. Trimming took 4 bases from V and 4 from J; bases not matched to a gene: 16. Germline CDR1 SGDLS, CDR2 YYNGEE.